The 32 T cell receptor beta chains below all came from one sample that was sequenced in a study of blood T cells in healthy people across ages. A J-beta primer mix and a sample-barcoded 5' primer were used in a second PCR of roughly 6 to 11 cycles. TCRdb reprocessed the 5' RACE reads via MiXCR and lists one record per CDR3 protein. The sample has about 800,000 distinct CDR3 sequences, approximately 25% seen once. These data were likewise used in another study, on T cells of mothers and their children.

Sequencing input: blood. The receptors here all came from a boy between 10 and 17 years old in good health.

This clonotype was detected only a few times. The chain is built from TRBV4-3 and TRBJ2-7; 11 bases are shared with TRBD2. The last part of the DNA fits TRBJ2-1 better; the J call may be wrong. The CDR3 runs 16 residues. In germline, CDR1 is LGHNA, CDR2 YSLEER. CDR3 amino acids: CASSQDIAGGPHEQFF. CDR3 bases: TGCGCCAGCAGCCAAGATATAGCGGGAGGGCCGCATGAGCAGTTCTTC.

The chain joins TRBV6-6 to TRBJ2-3; TRBD2 aligns across 7 bases. The V segment lost 10 bases and the J segment 4 bases; nucleotides outside the gene matches: 14. Germline CDR1 MNHNY, CDR2 SVGAGI (reference sequence). The CDR3 has 15 residues. This CDR3 reads CATLLTGRISDTQYF. DNA for the CDR3: TGTGCCACCCTTCTTACCGGGAGGATTTCAGATACGCAGTATTTT.

Only a few counts were recorded for this clonotype. V is TRBV3-1 and J is TRBJ2-3; D is undetermined. Per the germline V gene, CDR1 is LGHDT and CDR2 is YNNKEL (reference sequence). CDR3 length equals 14 residues. V lost 1 base, J lost 4 bases, and 9 bases lay in between. CDR3 protein: CASSQVEDADTQYF. The CDR3 DNA reads TGTGCCAGCAGCCAAGTAGAGGACGCAGATACGCAGTATTTT.

This clonotype showed up just a few times. V is TRBV4-3 and J is TRBJ1-4; 7 positions match TRBD1. This CDR3 comprises 16 residues. V lost 4 bases, J lost 2 bases, and 7 bases stayed unmatched. Germline-derived CDR1 and CDR2 are LGHNA and YSLEER. The CDR3 sequence: CASSLDRVATNEKLFF. The CDR3 DNA is TGCGCCAGCAGCCTAGACAGGGTTGCGACTAATGAAAAACTGTTTTTT.

V is TRBV20-1 and J is TRBJ2-7; 9 bases align to TRBD1. The CDR3 is 16 residues long. The J segment lost 4 bases and the V segment lost 0 bases, leaving 10 bases of the junction unmatched. Germline lookup yields CDR1 DFQATT and CDR2 SNEGSKA (reference sequence). The CDR3 loop reads CSARDPGTGGLYEQYF. In nucleotides, the CDR3 is TGCAGTGCTAGAGATCCAGGAACAGGGGGCTTGTACGAGCAGTACTTC.

The rearrangement joins TRBV30 to TRBJ1-1; D gene ambiguous. Trimming left V 4 bases short and J 6 bases short, with 12 bases between. Germline CDR1 GTSNPN, CDR2 SVGIG (reference sequence). CDR3 length equals 12 residues. CDR3 nucleotide sequence: TGTGCCTGGAAGGGAAGGGAAGCTGAAGCTTTCTTT. Its translation: CAWKGREAEAFF.

This clonotype was picked up a small number of times. V and J are TRBV6-5 and TRBJ2-5; D assignment may be TRBD1 or TRBD2 (5 bases each). The DNA matches TRBJ2-1 better at its end, which makes the J call doubtful. The CDR3 loop spans 13 amino acids. CDR1 is MNHEY and CDR2 is SVGAGI in the germline V gene. CDR3 sequence reads: CASSVGRYNEQFF. CDR3 in DNA: TGTGCCAGCTCTGTGGGACGCTACAATGAGCAGTTCTTC.

V and J are TRBV15 and TRBJ2-2, with D hard to call. The CDR3 loop spans 15 amino acids. Trimming stripped 0 bases from V and 5 bases from J, with 10 bases between. Germline CDR1 and CDR2: LNHNV and YYDKDF (reference sequence). The CDR3 coding sequence is TGTGCCACCAGCAGAGACAGGATGGGGACCGGGGAGCTGTTTTTT. Amino acids: CATSRDRMGTGELFF.

This clonotype was seen only a few times. The chain combines TRBV7-8 with TRBJ2-7; 12 bases fit TRBD1. J lost 6 bases, V lost 5 bases, and 14 bases had no gene match. Germline assignment: CDR1 SGHVS and CDR2 FQNEAQ. The CDR3 extends over 17 amino acids. CDR3 region: CASSHLPGDRGPREQYF. The DNA of the CDR3 is TGTGCCAGCAGCCATCTCCCCGGGGACAGGGGGCCTCGCGAGCAGTACTTC.

This clonotype was detected a few times. The V and J genes are TRBV29-1 and TRBJ2-3; D gene ambiguous. Germline V gives CDR1 SQVTM, CDR2 ANQGSEA. V lost 7 bases, J lost 5 bases, and 13 bases lay in between. CDR3 length equals 12 residues. CDR3 residues: CSAQLGKDTQYF. For the CDR3, the DNA is TGCAGCGCCCAATTAGGGAAAGATACGCAGTATTTT.

V gene TRBV6-2 or TRBV6-3 combines with J gene TRBJ2-1, with TRBD1 matching over 9 bases. Trimming took 6 bases from V and 4 from J; bases not matched to a gene: 4. The CDR3 extends over 14 amino acids. Germline V gives CDR1 MNHEY, CDR2 SVGEGT. CDR3 nucleotides: TGTGCCAGCAGAACAGGGGGCGCTTACAATGAGCAGTTCTTC. Protein product: CASRTGGAYNEQFF.

The chain is built from TRBV24-1 and TRBJ2-1, with 9 nucleotides matching TRBD2. The CDR3 spans 15 residues. V dropped 4 bases and J dropped 3; count of bases not matched to a gene: 3. From germline, CDR1 is KGHDR and CDR2 SFDVKD. The CDR3 reads CATSEPLAGYNEQFF. The CDR3 bases are TGTGCCACCAGTGAGCCACTAGCGGGCTACAATGAGCAGTTCTTC.

This clonotype came up a few times. The chain couples TRBV5-4 to TRBJ1-4, with a tentative D call TRBD1 (6 bases). Germline V lookup: CDR1 SGHNT, CDR2 YYREEE (reference sequence). The V gene lost 0 bases and the J gene lost 3 bases, with 12 bases spanning the gap. There are 16 residues in the CDR3. The CDR3 coding sequence is TGTGCCAGCAGCTTGGGTGGGGGGCCTCCTAATGAAAAACTGTTTTTT. Translated: CASSLGGGPPNEKLFF.

Regarding this clonotype: One end of the junction varies from germline; a read error may be responsible. This chain uses TRBV7-7 with TRBJ2-1; weak D call: TRBD2 (6 bases). The length of the CDR3 is 17 residues. Germline V CDR1 and CDR2: SSHAT, FNYEAQ (reference sequence). As DNA, the CDR3 is TGTGCTAGCAGTTACTCGTCTACGGTGGCGGGGCACAATGAGCAGTTCTTC. Protein: CASSYSSTVAGHNEQFF.

The chain combines TRBV5-1 with TRBJ2-5; no clear D. The V gene lost 0 bases and the J gene lost 1 base, with 13 bases spanning the gap. Germline V lookup: CDR1 SGHRS, CDR2 YFSETQ. The CDR3 runs 16 residues. The chain's CDR3 is CASSLEWVRSQETQYF. The CDR3 nucleotides read TGCGCCAGCAGCTTGGAATGGGTTCGAAGCCAAGAGACCCAGTACTTC.

This clonotype was seen a handful of times. A much larger clone differs from this one at a single base, so this may be a read error. The chain combines TRBV6-5 with TRBJ1-1; the D gene is possibly TRBD1 (5 bases). Looked up from germline, CDR1 is MNHEY and CDR2 is SVGAGI. V was cut by 5 bases and J by 4 bases, with 8 bases left in between. The CDR3 totals 12 residues. DNA for the CDR3: TGTGCCAGCAGTGACGGGGGCACTGAAGCTTTCTTT. Translated: CASSDGGTEAFF.

This clonotype occurred a few times. The chain combines TRBV24-1 with TRBJ2-5, with 7 bases identical to TRBD1. The CDR3 has 16 residues. CDR1 and CDR2 from the germline V gene are KGHDR and SFDVKD. Unmatched junction bases numbered 4, after V lost 0 bases and J lost 1 base. In nucleotides, the CDR3 is TGTGCCACCAGTGATTTGAGGGACAGCCCCCAAGAGACCCAGTACTTC. This sequence encodes CATSDLRDSPQETQYF.

The genes are TRBV30 and TRBJ1-2; D uncertain. The V end was cut by 1 base, the J end by 4 bases, with 13 bases between. CDR1 and CDR2 (germline): GTSNPN, SVGIG (reference sequence). The CDR3 contains 14 residues. The DNA for the CDR3 is TGTGCCTGGAGTGAGGGTGGTCCGGGCTATGGCTACACCTTC. Translation: CAWSEGGPGYGYTF.

This clonotype has a handful of counts. This chain connects TRBV28 to TRBJ2-5; D is possibly TRBD1 (6 bases). Germline V CDR1 and CDR2: MDHEN, SYDVKM. The germline V and J ends were trimmed by 5 bases and 3 bases, with 13 bases remaining between them. This CDR3 has 14 residues. CDR3 protein: CASSPRTGKETQYF. Here the CDR3 DNA reads TGTGCCAGCAGTCCAAGAACAGGGAAAGAGACCCAGTACTTC. The complete variable domain, with remaining parts taken from reference TRBV28 and TRBJ2-5, reads DVKVTQSSRYLVKRTGEKVFLECVQDMDHENMFWYRQDPGLGLRLIYFSYDVKMKEKGDIPEGYSVSREKKERFSLILESASTNQTSMYLCASSPRTGKETQYFGPGTRLLVL.

The V and J genes are TRBV5-1 and TRBJ2-2; 10 bases are shared with TRBD1. This CDR3 comprises 16 residues. The J segment lost 4 bases and the V segment lost 0 bases, leaving 3 bases of the junction unmatched. Germline V CDR1 and CDR2: SGHRS, YFSETQ. This chain's CDR3 is CASSLGQGATTGELFF. The CDR3 DNA reads TGCGCCAGCAGCTTGGGACAGGGGGCCACCACCGGGGAGCTGTTTTTT.

This chain uses TRBV7-9 with TRBJ1-5; D unclear. With 1 base removed from V and 2 bases from J, the gap between germline ends came to 9 bases. Germline assignment: CDR1 SEHNR and CDR2 FQNEAQ (reference sequence). This CDR3 contains 15 residues. CDR3 nucleotide sequence: TGTGCCAGCAGCTTAGAACAGTTTGGCAATCAGCCCCAGCATTTT. It is translated as CASSLEQFGNQPQHF.

The V gene is TRBV7-8, the J gene TRBJ2-3, with 7 bases lining up with TRBD1. The CDR3 has 16 residues. After removal of 5 bases from V and 2 bases from J, the junction contained 10 bases not matched to a gene. Germline V gene lookup returns CDR1 SGHVS and CDR2 FQNEAQ. The CDR3 sequence: CASSQRQGLITDTQYF. The CDR3 DNA sequence: TGTGCCAGCAGCCAACGACAGGGCTTGATCACAGATACGCAGTATTTT.

Worth noting for this clonotype: At one end, the junction sequence differs from germline, possibly due to a read error. V and J are TRBV7-9 and TRBJ2-1, with 7 bases matching TRBD2. The CDR3 length is 17 residues. Germline V gene data show CDR1 as SEHNR and CDR2 as FQNEAQ (reference sequence). The CDR3 reads CASSFRDGGGAYSEQFF. The CDR3 nucleotides read TGTGCCAGCAGCTTCCGCGACGGGGGAGGGGCCTACAGTGAGCAGTTCTTC.

This clonotype was observed a few times. The chain is built from TRBV5-1 and TRBJ2-5; the match to TRBD2 covers 7 bases. Germline CDR1 SGHRS, CDR2 YFSETQ. Unmatched junction bases numbered 8, after V lost 7 bases and J lost 5 bases. This CDR3 region has 13 residues. The CDR3 DNA follows: TGCGCCAGCGGCGGAGGACTAGGCGAGACCCAGTACTTC. It specifies CASGGGLGETQYF.

The table lists this clonotype with a few counts. No conserved phenylalanine or tryptophan is present at the end of the CDR3, so a read error is the likely explanation. V is TRBV6-2 or TRBV6-3 and J is TRBJ2-7; TRBD1 matches at 10 bases. Germline V lookup: CDR1 MNHEY, CDR2 SVGEGT. The CDR3 runs 16 residues. DNA for the CDR3: TGTGCCAGCAGCTACTACTTAATGGGACAGGGGCACGAGCAGTACCTC. It codes for CASSYYLMGQGHEQYL.

This chain joins TRBV7-2 and TRBJ1-4; D remains ambiguous. Germline loops: CDR1 SGHTA, CDR2 FQGNSA. Trimming removed 2 bases at V and 8 bases at J, with 12 bases between. The CDR3 loop spans 14 amino acids. The CDR3 DNA sequence: TGTGCCAGCAGCTTAAGGGTCGGTCGGGAAAAACTGTTTTTT. Encoded protein: CASSLRVGREKLFF.

The rearrangement links TRBV5-1 to TRBJ2-7, with a weak D call TRBD1 (5 bases). The CDR3 totals 13 residues. V gave up 3 bases and J gave up 4 bases, with 11 bases separating them. Germline CDR1 and CDR2: SGHRS and YFSETQ. The CDR3: CASSSLQDYEQYF. The CDR3 DNA reads TGCGCCAGCAGCTCTCTACAGGATTACGAGCAGTACTTC.

In this sample, this clonotype turned up a few times. This chain connects TRBV7-2 to TRBJ2-7; D not resolved. This CDR3 is 16 amino acids long. V was cut by 5 bases and J by 4 bases, with 21 bases left in between. From germline, CDR1 is SGHTA and CDR2 FQGNSA. The CDR3, as DNA: TGTGCCAGCAGCCACAGCCCCATAGTCCCACCTTACGAGCAGTACTTC. It translates to CASSHSPIVPPYEQYF.

This clonotype was found a few times. The chain employs TRBV5-1 and TRBJ2-5; D is undetermined. Germline values: CDR1 SGHRS, CDR2 YFSETQ. Trimming shortened V by 5 bases and J by 2 bases, and 10 bases separated the two germline ends. CDR3 length: 13 amino acids. The CDR3 DNA follows: TGCGCCAGCAGTGGTCTGGAGCAAGAGACCCAGTACTTC. Translated: CASSGLEQETQYF.

This clonotype was seen only a few times. This chain links TRBV7-3 with TRBJ2-2; TRBD2 agrees at 8 bases. Germline CDR1 and CDR2: SGHTA and FQGTGA. This CDR3 is 14 amino acids long. Losses at the gene ends were 3 bases for V and 5 bases for J; bases not matched to a gene: 2. Here the CDR3 DNA reads TGTGCCAGCAGCTTGGGACTAGGGACCGGGGAGCTGTTTTTT. It specifies CASSLGLGTGELFF.

This clonotype was observed a few times. The chain employs TRBV29-1 and TRBJ2-1, with 9 positions matching TRBD2. CDR1 and CDR2 from the germline V gene are SQVTM and ANQGSEA. This CDR3 has 14 amino acids. Germline trimming cut 3 bases from V and 8 bases from J; bases unmatched to any gene: 8. In nucleotides, the CDR3 is TGCAGCGTTGATTCGTTAGCGGGAGTTCATGAGCAGTTCTTC. It specifies CSVDSLAGVHEQFF.

Only a few counts were recorded for this clonotype. The CDR3 loop reads CASSPQAESSYNEQFF. CDR3 bases: TGTGCCAGCAGCCCCCAAGCGGAAAGCTCCTACAATGAGCAGTTCTTC. The V and J genes are TRBV5-5 and TRBJ2-1, with D possibly matching TRBD2 (5 bases). The CDR3 runs 16 residues. CDR1 and CDR2 (germline): SGHKS, YYEKEE (reference sequence). V was clipped by 4 bases and J by 0 bases, with 14 bases between them. The entire variable domain, with the rest obtained from reference TRBV5-5 and TRBJ2-1, is as follows: DAGVTQSPTHLIKTRGQQVTLRCSPISGHKSVSWYQQVLGQGPQFIFQYYEKEERGRGNFPDRFSARQFPNYSSELNVNALLLGDSALYLCASSPQAESSYNEQFFGPGTRLTVL.